This T cell receptor (beta chain) was sequenced for a study of T cells after yellow fever vaccination. CDR3 length: 16 amino acids. Germline lookup yields CDR1 KGHDR and CDR2 SFDVKD. Trimming took off 4 bases at V and 7 bases at J, with 16 bases between the two ends. TCRdb re-derived calls from the 5' RACE reads in MiXCR, one entry per CDR3 protein. The sample has some 150,000 distinct CDR3 sequences; just over 6.5% are singletons. The rearrangement uses TRBV24-1 and TRBJ1-6; possible D gene TRBD1, 6 bases. This TCR was sampled from a young man who received the YFV17D yellow fever vaccine. The sequencing used CD4+ T cells sorted from PBMCs, collected 10 days after the yellow fever booster vaccination. The CDR3 sequence: CATSDPGQSPNSPLHF. The CDR3 DNA is TGTGCCACCAGTGACCCCGGACAGAGCCCCAATTCACCCCTCCACTTT.